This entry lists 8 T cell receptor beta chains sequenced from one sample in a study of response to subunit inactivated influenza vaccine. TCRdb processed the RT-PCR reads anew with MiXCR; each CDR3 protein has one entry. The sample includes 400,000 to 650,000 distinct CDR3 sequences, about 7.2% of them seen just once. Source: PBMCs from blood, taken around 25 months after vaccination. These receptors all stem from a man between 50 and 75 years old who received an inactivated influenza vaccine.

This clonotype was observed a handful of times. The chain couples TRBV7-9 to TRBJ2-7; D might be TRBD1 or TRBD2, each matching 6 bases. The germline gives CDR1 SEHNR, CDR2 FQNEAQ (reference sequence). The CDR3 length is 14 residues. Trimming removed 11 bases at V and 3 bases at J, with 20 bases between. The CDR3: CALGGKGSDYEQYF. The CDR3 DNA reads TGTGCCCTGGGGGGCAAAGGAAGCGACTACGAGCAGTACTTC.

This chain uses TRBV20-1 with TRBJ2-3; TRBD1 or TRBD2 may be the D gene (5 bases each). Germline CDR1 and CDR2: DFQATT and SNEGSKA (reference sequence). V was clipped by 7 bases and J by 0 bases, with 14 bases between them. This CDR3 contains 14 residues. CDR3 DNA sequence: TGCAGTGTTGACGGGACCCCTAGCACAGATACGCAGTATTTT. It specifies CSVDGTPSTDTQYF.

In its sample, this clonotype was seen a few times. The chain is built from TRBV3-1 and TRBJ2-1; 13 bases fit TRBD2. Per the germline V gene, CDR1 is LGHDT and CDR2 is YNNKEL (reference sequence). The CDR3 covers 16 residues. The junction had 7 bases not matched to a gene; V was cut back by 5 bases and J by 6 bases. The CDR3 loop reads CASSSRLAGGINEQFF. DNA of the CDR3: TGTGCCAGCAGCTCTAGACTAGCGGGAGGAATCAATGAGCAGTTCTTC.

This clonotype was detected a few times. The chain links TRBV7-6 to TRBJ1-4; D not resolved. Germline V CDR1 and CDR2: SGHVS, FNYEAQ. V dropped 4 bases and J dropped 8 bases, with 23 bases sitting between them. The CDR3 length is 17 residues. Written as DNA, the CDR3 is TGTGCCAGCAGCTCCCTACCCCCCACGGGGTTTTTAGAAAAACTGTTTTTT. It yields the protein CASSSLPPTGFLEKLFF.

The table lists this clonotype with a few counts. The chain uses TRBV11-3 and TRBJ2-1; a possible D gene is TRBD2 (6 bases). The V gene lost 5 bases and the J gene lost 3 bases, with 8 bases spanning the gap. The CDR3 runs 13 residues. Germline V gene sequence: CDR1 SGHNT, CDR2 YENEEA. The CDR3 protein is CASSRDFYNEQFF. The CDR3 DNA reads TGTGCCAGCAGCCGGGACTTCTACAATGAGCAGTTCTTC.

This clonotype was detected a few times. In DNA, the CDR3 is TGTGCCATCAGTGGACCGGGGGCTTCCTACAATGAGCAGTTCTTC. Translation gives CAISGPGASYNEQFF. The chain recombines TRBV10-3 with TRBJ2-1; possibly TRBD1 or TRBD2 for D (6 bases each). Looked up from germline, CDR1 is ENHRY and CDR2 is SYGVKD. CDR3 length: 15 residues. V was shortened by 4 bases and J by 1 base, with 11 bases between the two germline ends.

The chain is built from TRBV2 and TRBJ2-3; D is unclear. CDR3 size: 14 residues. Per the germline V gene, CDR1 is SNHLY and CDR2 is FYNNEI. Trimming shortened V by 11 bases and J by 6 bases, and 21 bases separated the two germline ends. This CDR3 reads CASEAPQATDTQYF. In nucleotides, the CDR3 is TGTGCCTCCGAGGCACCACAAGCCACGGATACGCAGTATTTT.

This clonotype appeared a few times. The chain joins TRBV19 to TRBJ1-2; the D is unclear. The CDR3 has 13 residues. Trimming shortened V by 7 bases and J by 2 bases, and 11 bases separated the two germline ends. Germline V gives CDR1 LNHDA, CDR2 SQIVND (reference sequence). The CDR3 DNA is TGTGCCAGTAAAGAAACAGCGAACTATGGCTACACCTTC. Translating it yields CASKETANYGYTF.